The clone carrying this T cell receptor (beta chain) was counted between two and nine times. From germline, CDR1 is MNHEY and CDR2 SVGAGI. Trimming took off 6 bases at V and 9 bases at J, with 9 bases between the two ends. The CDR3 has 12 amino acids. The data were obtained in a study of blood T cell repertoires in COVID-19. Sequencing used immunoSEQ multiplex PCR; TCRdb keeps in-frame clones, though not all of them. The data show tens of thousands of clones, with 88% seen just once and 4.7% held by the top ten. This clonotype was obtained from a human donor in a cohort sampled during active COVID-19. Sequencing was done on a sample of peripheral blood. V is TRBV6-5 and J is TRBJ1-6; D call uncertain. Here the CDR3 reads CASRRFTSPLHF. The CDR3 DNA sequence: TGTGCCAGCAGGCGGTTTACTTCACCCCTCCACTTT.